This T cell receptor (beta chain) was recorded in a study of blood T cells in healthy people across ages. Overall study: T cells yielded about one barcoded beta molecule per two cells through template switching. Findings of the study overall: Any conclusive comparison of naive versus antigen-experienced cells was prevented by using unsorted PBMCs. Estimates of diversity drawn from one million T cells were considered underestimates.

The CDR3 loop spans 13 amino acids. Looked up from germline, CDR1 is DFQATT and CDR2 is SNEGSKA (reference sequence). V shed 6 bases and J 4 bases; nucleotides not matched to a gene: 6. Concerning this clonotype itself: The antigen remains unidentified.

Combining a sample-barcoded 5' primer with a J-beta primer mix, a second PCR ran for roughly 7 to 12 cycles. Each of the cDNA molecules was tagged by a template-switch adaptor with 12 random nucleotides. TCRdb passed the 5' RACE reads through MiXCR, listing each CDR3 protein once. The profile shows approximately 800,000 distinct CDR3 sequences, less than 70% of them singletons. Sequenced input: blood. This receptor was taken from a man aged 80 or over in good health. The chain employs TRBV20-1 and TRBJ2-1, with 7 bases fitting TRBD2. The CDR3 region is CSAWVAGYNEQFF. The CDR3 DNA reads TGCAGTGCCTGGGTAGCGGGTTACAATGAGCAGTTCTTC.